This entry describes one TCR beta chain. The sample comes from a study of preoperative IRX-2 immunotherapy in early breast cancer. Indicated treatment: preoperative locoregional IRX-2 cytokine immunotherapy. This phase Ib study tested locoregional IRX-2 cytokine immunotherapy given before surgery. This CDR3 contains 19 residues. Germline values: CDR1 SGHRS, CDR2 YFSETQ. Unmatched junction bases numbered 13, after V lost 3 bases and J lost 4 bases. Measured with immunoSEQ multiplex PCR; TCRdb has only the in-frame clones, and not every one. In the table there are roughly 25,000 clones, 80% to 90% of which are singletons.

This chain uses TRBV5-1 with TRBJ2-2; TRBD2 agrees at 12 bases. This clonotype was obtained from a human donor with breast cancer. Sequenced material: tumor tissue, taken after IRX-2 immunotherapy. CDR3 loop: CASSWGTSGHLLGTGELFF. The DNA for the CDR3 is TGCGCCAGCAGCTGGGGGACTAGCGGGCATCTATTGGGCACCGGGGAGCTGTTTTTT.